The following is a T cell receptor (beta chain) sequence with its context. The antigen remains undetermined. The data originate from a study of T-cell memory formation after mild COVID-19. TCRdb re-derived calls from the 5' RACE reads in MiXCR, one entry per CDR3 protein. Found here are about 250,000 distinct CDR3 sequences, approximately 15% of them singletons; the top ten hold 2% to 2.5%. Study results and caveats: Memory cells collected pre-infection included some clones that later responded, suggesting cross-reactive memory joined. Clones that contracted from day 15 to 85 had balanced CD4/CD8; later expanders were CD4+ biased.

J gave up 0 bases and V 5 bases, and 6 bases lay outside the gene matches. Per germline, CDR1 SGHNT and CDR2 YENEEA. The CDR3 has 16 residues. This TCR was sampled from an adult woman who had mild COVID-19 (a few samples of this study predate the infection). Cell type and time point are not known. J is TRBJ2-3 and V is TRBV11-3; 9 nucleotides line up with TRBD2. The material sequenced was PBMCs or a T cell subset sorted from them (not recorded which). CDR3 bases: TGTGCCAGCAGCAGTAGCGGGAGTTGGAGCACAGATACGCAGTATTTT. It specifies CASSSSGSWSTDTQYF.